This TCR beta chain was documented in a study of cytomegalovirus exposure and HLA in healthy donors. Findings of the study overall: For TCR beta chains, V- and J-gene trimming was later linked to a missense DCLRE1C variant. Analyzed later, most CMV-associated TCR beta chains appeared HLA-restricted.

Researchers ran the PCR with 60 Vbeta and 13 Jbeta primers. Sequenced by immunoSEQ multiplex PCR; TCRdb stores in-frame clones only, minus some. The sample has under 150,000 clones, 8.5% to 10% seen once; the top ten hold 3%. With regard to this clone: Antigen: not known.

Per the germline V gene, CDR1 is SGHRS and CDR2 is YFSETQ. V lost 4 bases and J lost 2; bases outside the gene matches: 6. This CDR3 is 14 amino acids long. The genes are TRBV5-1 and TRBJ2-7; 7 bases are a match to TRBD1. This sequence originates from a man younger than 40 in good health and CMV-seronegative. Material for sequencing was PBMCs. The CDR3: CASSNGTAPYEQYF. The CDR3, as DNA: TGCGCCAGCAGCAACGGGACAGCTCCCTACGAGCAGTACTTC.